This entry is about one TCR beta chain. Sequencing was performed with immunoSEQ multiplex PCR; in TCRdb, only in-frame clones are kept and a portion is missing. Seen here are over 850,000 clones, around 78% observed once, and the top ten hold around 0.61%. The data belong to a study of shared clonotypes between healthy human individuals. The sequence derives from a man between 18 and 35 years old in good health. Some clones in this sample may be carry-over from other donors' samples. Sequenced sample: memory CD4+ T cells from PBMCs. The subset was: CD45RA-negative fraction.

The CDR3 DNA reads TGCGCCAGCAGCTTGGTCACAGGAGGATTAGATACGCAGTATTTT. Protein sequence: CASSLVTGGLDTQYF. The chain links TRBV5-1 to TRBJ2-3; D tentatively reads TRBD1 or TRBD2 (5 bases each). The CDR3 has 15 residues. CDR1 is SGHRS and CDR2 is YFSETQ in the germline V gene. Trimming pared 0 bases from V and 5 bases from J, leaving 13 bases between. The entire variable domain, with the rest obtained from reference TRBV5-1 and TRBJ2-3, is as follows: KAGVTQTPRYLIKTRGQQVTLSCSPISGHRSVSWYQQTPGQGLQFLFEYFSETQRNKGNFPGRFSGRQFSNSRSEMNVSTLELGDSALYLCASSLVTGGLDTQYFGPGTRLTVL.